This TCR beta chain is from a study of regulatory T cells in long-lasting Graves disease. Germline loops: CDR1 DFQATT, CDR2 SNEGSKA (reference sequence). CDR3 length equals 13 residues. V dropped 6 bases and J dropped 5; count of bases not matched to a gene: 9. Investigators prepared the TCR beta libraries by applying iRepertoire HTBI primers and Arm-PCR of CDR3 regions. TCRdb re-called the multiplex PCR reads through MiXCR, storing one row per CDR3 protein. The table shows over 650,000 distinct CDR3 sequences, with approximately 29% occurring only once. As to time point: persistent/refractory GD, antithyroid drugs over 5 years with positive TRAb. After RNA was extracted from PBMCs, the TCR library was made from it. Patients met American Thyroid Association criteria for Graves' disease. Note on this clonotype: Antigen unknown.

The study's findings and limits: Gene preferences differed: TRBV28, TRBJ1-2, TRBJ2-5 in persistent cases. Persistent cases of Graves' showed reduced TCR diversity relative to newly diagnosed patients.

This sequence joins TRBV20-1 and TRBJ1-1, with 7 bases that match TRBD1. The receptor comes from a female donor with Graves disease. This specimen consisted of peripheral blood mononuclear cells (PBMCs), obtained when the disease was refractory, from a patient treated with antithyroid drugs. The CDR3 sequence is CSALPGGRTEAFF. The CDR3 DNA is TGCAGTGCCCTCCCAGGGGGACGGACTGAAGCTTTCTTT.